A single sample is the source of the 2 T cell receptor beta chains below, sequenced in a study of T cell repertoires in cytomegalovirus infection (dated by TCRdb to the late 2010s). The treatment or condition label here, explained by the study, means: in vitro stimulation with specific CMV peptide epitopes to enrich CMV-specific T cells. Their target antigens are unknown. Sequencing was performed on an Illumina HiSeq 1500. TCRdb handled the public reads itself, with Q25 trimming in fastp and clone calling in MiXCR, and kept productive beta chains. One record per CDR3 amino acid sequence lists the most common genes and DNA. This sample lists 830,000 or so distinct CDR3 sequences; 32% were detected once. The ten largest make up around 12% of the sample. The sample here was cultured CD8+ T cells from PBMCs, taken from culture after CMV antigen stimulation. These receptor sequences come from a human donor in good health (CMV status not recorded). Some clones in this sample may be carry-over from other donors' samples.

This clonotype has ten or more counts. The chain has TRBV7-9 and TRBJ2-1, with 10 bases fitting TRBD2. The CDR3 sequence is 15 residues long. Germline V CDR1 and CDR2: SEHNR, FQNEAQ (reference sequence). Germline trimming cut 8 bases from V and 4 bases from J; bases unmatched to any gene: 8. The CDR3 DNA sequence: TGTGCCAGCCTTCTCGGGACTAGCGCATACAATGAGCAGTTCTTC. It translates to CASLLGTSAYNEQFF.

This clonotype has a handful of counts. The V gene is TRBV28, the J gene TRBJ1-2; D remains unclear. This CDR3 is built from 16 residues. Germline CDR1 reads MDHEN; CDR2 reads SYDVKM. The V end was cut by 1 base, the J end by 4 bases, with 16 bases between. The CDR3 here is CASSLFLTTAGYGYTF. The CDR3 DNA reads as TGTGCCAGCAGTTTATTCTTGACAACTGCGGGCTATGGCTACACCTTC.